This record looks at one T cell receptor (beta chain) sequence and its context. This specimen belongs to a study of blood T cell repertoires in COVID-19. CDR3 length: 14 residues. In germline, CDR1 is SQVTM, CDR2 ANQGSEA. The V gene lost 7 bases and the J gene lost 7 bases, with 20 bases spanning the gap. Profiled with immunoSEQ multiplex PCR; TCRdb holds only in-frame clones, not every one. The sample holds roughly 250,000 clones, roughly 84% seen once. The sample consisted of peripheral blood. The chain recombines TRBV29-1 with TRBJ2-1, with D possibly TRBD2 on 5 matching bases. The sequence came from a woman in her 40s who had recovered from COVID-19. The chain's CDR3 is CSAAATRGVNEQFF. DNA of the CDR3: TGCAGCGCCGCAGCGACACGGGGTGTAAATGAGCAGTTCTTC.